Shown below are 16 T cell receptor beta chains from a single sample sequenced in a study of beta chain features in type 1 diabetes. Whole-study findings and limits: TCRB CDR3s from Type 1 diabetes patients were moderately but significantly shorter in all four CD4+ subsets.

Expressed TCRB transcripts were sequenced because the entire RNA isolate underwent reverse transcription. Assay: immunoSEQ multiplex PCR; the TCRdb copy retains only in-frame clones and omits some. The sample consists of some 150,000 clones, less than 15% of them appearing once. What these receptors recognize is not known. What was sequenced was central memory CD4+ T cells from blood. All receptors derive from a man in his late teens or twenties with type 1 diabetes.

The chain couples TRBV11-2 to TRBJ2-7, with TRBD1 matching over 10 bases. The V and J ends lost 1 base and 2 bases, in that order; junction bases with no gene match: 2. The CDR3 is made up of 15 amino acids. CDR1 and CDR2 (germline): SGHAT, FQNNGV. This CDR3 reads CASSLADRGPYEQYF. The CDR3, as DNA: TGTGCCAGCAGCTTAGCAGACAGGGGGCCCTACGAGCAGTACTTC.

This clone was observed a handful of times. The chain recombines TRBV14 with TRBJ1-2, with no clear D. V dropped 4 bases and J dropped 2 bases, with 8 bases sitting between them. This CDR3 spans 13 amino acids. The V gene's germline CDR1 is SGHDN and CDR2 FVKESK. CDR3 in amino acids: CASSPARNYGYTF. CDR3 DNA: TGTGCCAGCAGCCCTGCAAGGAACTATGGCTACACCTTC. Drawing the rest from reference TRBV14 and TRBJ1-2, the complete variable domain is EAGVTQFPSHSVIEKGQTVTLRCDPISGHDNLYWYRRVMGKEIKFLLHFVKESKQDESGMPNNRFLAERTGGTYSTLKVQPAELEDSGVYFCASSPARNYGYTFGSGTRLTVV.

The CDR3 is CASSRQVNQPQHF. Here the CDR3 DNA reads TGTGCCAGCAGTAGACAGGTGAATCAGCCCCAGCATTTT. The rearrangement links TRBV6-1 to TRBJ1-5, with D possibly TRBD1 on 6 matching bases. Germline lookup yields CDR1 MNHNS and CDR2 SASEGT. This CDR3 contains 13 residues. Trimming removed 5 bases from V and 4 bases from J, with 9 bases in between.

The rearrangement uses TRBV2 and TRBJ1-2, with TRBD1 matching 8 bases. The CDR3 runs to 14 residues. In germline, CDR1 is SNHLY, CDR2 FYNNEI. The J segment lost 5 bases and the V segment lost 5 bases, leaving 7 bases of the junction unmatched. CDR3 sequence: CASSPDRGGYGYTF. DNA of the CDR3: TGTGCCAGCAGTCCCGACAGGGGTGGTTATGGCTACACCTTC.

As regards this clone: Relative to the germline gene, one junction end is altered; a read error may explain this. J is TRBJ1-4 and V is TRBV18; 9 nucleotides align to TRBD1. Germline loops: CDR1 KGHSH, CDR2 LQKENI. CDR3 length equals 15 residues. The CDR3 nucleotides are TGTGCCAGCTCATCACCGGGACAGGGTAATGAAAAACTGTTTTTT. Translating it yields CASSSPGQGNEKLFF.

This clone was counted many times. This chain links TRBV27 with TRBJ1-1; D perhaps matches TRBD1 (6 bases). CDR3 length: 17 residues. Germline V gene lookup returns CDR1 MNHEY and CDR2 SMNVEV (reference sequence). Trimming removed 2 bases from V and 5 bases from J, with 21 bases in between. DNA for the CDR3: TGTGCCAGCAGTTTAAGGGTGGGATCAGGGGTGGAAACTGAAGCTTTCTTT. Encoded protein: CASSLRVGSGVETEAFF.

This clone was observed a few times. The CDR3 nucleotides read TGTGCCAGCATCCCCAGTTGGGGTTTTGGCACAGATACGCAGTATTTT. This translates into CASIPSWGFGTDTQYF. The J gene is TRBJ2-3, the V gene TRBV27, with D unresolved. The CDR3 runs 16 residues. The V and J ends lost 7 bases and 1 base respectively, with 18 bases between them. From germline, CDR1 is MNHEY and CDR2 SMNVEV (reference sequence).

The chain has TRBV7-6 and TRBJ2-1, with no clear D. The CDR3 spans 16 residues. From germline, CDR1 is SGHVS and CDR2 FNYEAQ. Trimming left V 3 bases short and J 4 bases short, with 16 bases between. In DNA form, the CDR3 reads TGTGCCAGCAGCTTGTTTTTCCCCCTGGAATACAATGAGCAGTTCTTC. Translating it yields CASSLFFPLEYNEQFF.

This clone was seen at least ten times. The rearrangement links TRBV7-9 to TRBJ2-5; no firm D call. Germline loops: CDR1 SEHNR, CDR2 FQNEAQ (reference sequence). Trimming removed 4 bases at V and 0 bases at J, with 6 bases between. The CDR3 loop spans 13 amino acids. CDR3 loop: CASSSTDQETQYF. The CDR3 nucleotides are TGTGCCAGCAGCTCTACAGACCAAGAGACCCAGTACTTC.

This chain connects TRBV6-5 to TRBJ2-5; 7 nucleotides align to TRBD2. Germline loops: CDR1 MNHEY, CDR2 SVGAGI. The junction had 3 bases not matched to a gene; V was cut back by 1 base and J by 1 base. The CDR3 loop spans 15 amino acids. This chain's CDR3 is CASSYLASGQETQYF. Here the CDR3 DNA reads TGTGCCAGCAGTTACTTAGCTAGCGGCCAAGAGACCCAGTACTTC.

The genes are TRBV7-2 and TRBJ2-5, with D unresolved. Trimming stripped 2 bases from V and 4 bases from J, with 8 bases between. The CDR3 is 13 amino acids. Germline CDR1 SGHTA, CDR2 FQGNSA. CDR3 amino acids: CASSLSPGETQYF. The CDR3 DNA is TGTGCCAGCAGCTTAAGTCCGGGAGAGACCCAGTACTTC.

The rearrangement uses TRBV27 and TRBJ1-1, with 7 bases matching TRBD1. The CDR3 covers 13 residues. V shed 7 bases, J shed 5 bases, and the junction held 7 bases outside the gene matches. Germline V gene sequence: CDR1 MNHEY, CDR2 SMNVEV (reference sequence). The CDR3 DNA reads TGTGCCAGCACCGACAGGGTACGGACTGAAGCTTTCTTT. Its translation is CASTDRVRTEAFF.

The chain uses TRBV5-1 and TRBJ2-3, with D uncertain. This CDR3 has 15 amino acids. V was cut by 0 bases and J by 3 bases, with 11 bases left in between. The germline V gene encodes CDR1 SGHRS and CDR2 YFSETQ. The CDR3 protein is CASSLAGSKTDTQYF. CDR3 nucleotides: TGCGCCAGCAGCTTGGCGGGCTCTAAAACAGATACGCAGTATTTT.

This clone was seen repeatedly, ten times or more. CDR3 sequence: CAWIGQGIGNEQFF. The CDR3 bases are TGTGCCTGGATTGGTCAGGGGATAGGGAATGAGCAGTTCTTC. The chain uses TRBV30 and TRBJ2-1; the D gene is possibly TRBD1 (6 bases). CDR1 and CDR2 from the germline V gene are GTSNPN and SVGIG (reference sequence). CDR3 length: 14 amino acids. V lost 4 bases, J lost 7 bases, and 17 bases lay in between.

The CDR3 coding sequence is TGCAGCGTTGAAGGACAGGTCGGTCAGCCCCAGCATTTT. Residues: CSVEGQVGQPQHF. The chain couples TRBV29-1 to TRBJ1-5, with TRBD1 as a possible D gene (6 bases). Trimming took 1 base from V and 6 from J, leaving 10 bases between them. CDR1 and CDR2 (germline): SQVTM, ANQGSEA. This CDR3 contains 13 residues.

This clone was recorded at least ten times. The V gene is TRBV28, the J gene TRBJ2-3; TRBD1 matches at 8 bases. This CDR3 region has 15 residues. Trimming removed 6 bases from V and 1 base from J; junction bases left unmatched: 6. Germline V lookup: CDR1 MDHEN, CDR2 SYDVKM. The CDR3 region is CASSRNRGGTDTQYF. The CDR3 bases are TGTGCCAGCAGCAGAAACAGGGGGGGCACAGATACGCAGTATTTT. Filled out from reference TRBV28 and TRBJ2-3, the complete variable domain reads DVKVTQSSRYLVKRTGEKVFLECVQDMDHENMFWYRQDPGLGLRLIYFSYDVKMKEKGDIPEGYSVSREKKERFSLILESASTNQTSMYLCASSRNRGGTDTQYFGPGTRLTVL.